Detailed here is one T cell receptor beta chain. The data derive from a study of blood T cells in healthy people across ages. Each of the donors had 9 to 10 milliliters of peripheral blood drawn into EDTA-treated Vacutainer tubes. Sample-barcoded 5' priming and a J-beta primer mix drove a second PCR of roughly 7 to 11 cycles. Each CDR3 protein gets one entry after TCRdb re-called the 5' RACE reads with MiXCR. Found here are roughly 700,000 distinct CDR3 sequences, roughly 25% of them singletons; the top ten hold more than 8.5%. Germline values: CDR1 SGHDN, CDR2 FVKESK. The CDR3 totals 15 residues. These sequences were also reported in another study, on T cells of mothers and their children.

The specimen was blood. This clonotype was sampled from a boy aged 5-17 years in good health. V and J are TRBV14 and TRBJ2-5, with TRBD1 matching 8 bases. The tail of the sequence fits TRBJ2-7 better, so the J call may be wrong. DNA of the CDR3: TGTGCCAGCAGTGGCAGGGGGCGACCCCTCTACGAGCAGTACTTC. Translating it yields CASSGRGRPLYEQYF.